Reported below is one T cell receptor (beta chain). These data belong to a study of CD8 T cells in Susac syndrome. RNA in amounts of about 0.5 to 1 ug was reverse transcribed with random hexamers. TCRdb independently ran MiXCR on the immunoSEQ multiplex PCR reads; one entry per CDR3 protein. The table shows approximately 180,000 distinct CDR3 sequences, with 90% to 96% occurring only once. The CDR3 contains 13 residues. Trimming took 5 bases from V and 9 from J, leaving 11 bases between them. Germline V gene sequence: CDR1 KGHSY, CDR2 FQNENV. V usage is TRBV16 and J usage is TRBJ1-6; D is undetermined. Sequencing used CD4+ T cells from PBMCs. The TCR sequence derives from a human donor with multiple sclerosis. The CDR3: CASSGFMVSPLHF. For the CDR3, the DNA is TGTGCCAGCAGCGGGTTTATGGTTTCACCCCTCCACTTT.